This TCR beta chain emerged from a study of tumour-infiltrating T cells in Burkitt lymphoma. Study-level background: The Burkitt lymphoma cohort spanned all epidemiological subtypes. Survival, overall and progression-free, tracked with productive clonality.

Losses at the gene ends were 3 bases for V and 6 bases for J; bases not matched to a gene: 0. This CDR3 spans 13 amino acids. From germline, CDR1 is KGHSH and CDR2 LQKENI. Sequencing was performed with immunoSEQ multiplex PCR; in TCRdb, only in-frame clones are kept and a portion is missing. Of some 1,500 clones in the sample, 11% were seen once. Sequencing was carried out using tumor tissue. The chain uses TRBV18 and TRBJ1-2, with TRBD1 identical over 11 bases. The TCR originated in a human donor with Burkitt lymphoma. The CDR3 DNA reads TGTGCCAGCTCACCGGACAGGGGGCATGGCTACACCTTC. Protein: CASSPDRGHGYTF.